Below, 14 T cell receptor beta chains from the same sample are listed, as sequenced in a study of blood T cell repertoires in COVID-19 (dated by TCRdb to the early 2020s). The receptor library was made with the immunoSEQ multiplex PCR assay. As stored in TCRdb, this immuneACCESS dataset retains in-frame rearrangements with V and J assigned. A fraction of the clones does not appear; measured against another copy, unresolved V genes explain less than half of the discrepancy, and the remainder lacks a known reason. The sample table holds 95,000 to 110,000 clones, of which roughly 88% were seen once. Clones ranked in the top ten supply 3.5% of the sample. Sequenced input: peripheral blood. Receptor source: a human donor in a cohort sampled during active COVID-19.

The chain combines TRBV20-1 with TRBJ2-2; TRBD2 agrees at 8 bases. The germline CDR1 and CDR2 sequences are DFQATT and SNEGSKA (reference sequence). The J segment lost 3 bases and the V segment lost 6 bases, leaving 6 bases of the junction unmatched. This CDR3 has 14 amino acids. CDR3 amino acids: CSASSGTDTGELFF. CDR3 sequence (DNA): TGCAGTGCCAGTAGCGGGACTGACACCGGGGAGCTGTTTTTT.

Regarding this clone: A junction end diverges from the germline sequence, so it may reflect a read error. The chain carries TRBV12-5 and TRBJ2-7; D perhaps matches TRBD1 (6 bases). Germline V gives CDR1 LGHNT, CDR2 FRNRAP. The CDR3 is made up of 11 amino acids. CDR3 coding DNA: TGTGCTAGTGGTTTGGGCTCTCGGGACAACTTC. This translates into CASGLGSRDNF.

The chain has TRBV19 and TRBJ1-1; a possible D gene is TRBD1 (5 bases). CDR3 size: 13 residues. Between the trimmed V and J ends, which lost 8 bases and 1 base, there was a span of 11 bases. CDR1 LNHDA and CDR2 SQIVND come from the germline V gene (reference sequence). CDR3 bases: TGTGCCAGTTGGAGGGGACCGAACACTGAAGCTTTCTTT. Translation gives CASWRGPNTEAFF.

V gene TRBV2 combines with J gene TRBJ2-6; D ambiguous. Germline values: CDR1 SNHLY, CDR2 FYNNEI. The V gene lost 5 bases and the J gene lost 2 bases, with 7 bases spanning the gap. The CDR3 is 14 amino acids. The CDR3 DNA reads as TGTGCCAGCAGTACATTGGCTGGGGCCAACGTCCTGACTTTC. It encodes CASSTLAGANVLTF.

The J gene is TRBJ2-7, the V gene TRBV19; 10 bases agree with TRBD2. V lost 1 base to trimming and J lost 6 bases; unmatched junction nucleotides: 9. The CDR3 is 16 amino acids. Germline V gene lookup returns CDR1 LNHDA and CDR2 SQIVND (reference sequence). The CDR3 DNA reads as TGTGCCAGTAGTATAGTAGGACTAGCGGACACGGGCGAGCAGTACTTC. Amino acids: CASSIVGLADTGEQYF.

The gene calls are TRBV18 and TRBJ1-2; TRBD1 matches at 8 bases. The CDR3 is 14 residues long. Germline V gene sequence: CDR1 KGHSH, CDR2 LQKENI. Trimming at V came to 5 bases and at J to 7 bases, leaving 9 bases not matched to a gene. CDR3 coding DNA: TGTGCCAGCTCATTCCAGGACAGGGCGAGTGGCTACACCTTC. It encodes CASSFQDRASGYTF.

The chain couples TRBV5-1 to TRBJ1-2; 9 bases line up with TRBD1. With V trimmed by 3 bases and J by 0 bases, 6 bases remained unmatched. The CDR3 has 16 amino acids. Germline V lookup: CDR1 SGHRS, CDR2 YFSETQ. CDR3 loop: CASSSSGTGSNYGYTF. The CDR3 DNA reads TGCGCCAGCAGCTCGAGTGGGACAGGGTCTAACTATGGCTACACCTTC.

This clone has a handful of counts. The chain joins TRBV2 to TRBJ1-5; D is ambiguous. Trimming took off 6 bases at V and 3 bases at J, with 15 bases between the two ends. Germline V CDR1 and CDR2: SNHLY, FYNNEI. This CDR3 spans 15 amino acids. DNA for the CDR3: TGTGCCAGCAGGGGGAACGGGGTCATCAATCAGCCCCAGCATTTT. It encodes CASRGNGVINQPQHF.

The V call is TRBV5-1, the J call TRBJ1-4, with TRBD1 matching 9 bases. V lost 3 bases, J lost 2 bases, and 8 bases stayed unmatched. Germline CDR1 and CDR2: SGHRS and YFSETQ. The CDR3 runs 17 residues. CDR3 in amino acids: CASSWGTGSKTNEKLFF. The CDR3 bases are TGCGCCAGCAGCTGGGGGACAGGGAGTAAGACTAATGAAAAACTGTTTTTT.

The chain uses TRBV6-6 and TRBJ2-7, with D possibly TRBD1 on 6 matching bases. The germline CDR1 and CDR2 sequences are MNHNY and SVGAGI (reference sequence). The germline V and J ends were trimmed by 6 bases and 6 bases, with 21 bases remaining between them. The CDR3 extends over 15 amino acids. CDR3 loop: CASRFSQGFLSEQYF. The CDR3 coding sequence is TGTGCCAGCAGATTCTCACAGGGATTCCTTTCCGAGCAGTACTTC.

This chain uses TRBV9 with TRBJ2-1; TRBD1 is a possible D gene (6 bases). V lost 0 bases, J lost 5 bases, and 15 bases lay in between. The germline gives CDR1 SGDLS, CDR2 YYNGEE. The CDR3 extends over 16 amino acids. The CDR3 protein is CASSVGGNRVNNEQFF. Here the CDR3 DNA reads TGTGCCAGCAGCGTAGGAGGGAACAGGGTCAACAATGAGCAGTTCTTC.

With respect to this clone: One junction end does not reproduce the germline sequence, and a read error may be involved. The J gene is TRBJ2-7, the V gene TRBV6-5; 10 bases agree with TRBD2. The CDR3 contains 12 residues. Germline values: CDR1 MNHEY, CDR2 SVGAGI. The CDR3 DNA reads TGTGCCAGCAGTTATCTAGCGGGGGAGATAAACTTC. This gives the protein CASSYLAGEINF.

The V gene is TRBV11-2, the J gene TRBJ1-3; D call uncertain. V lost 8 bases and J 2 bases, leaving 13 bases between the germline ends. CDR1 and CDR2 (germline): SGHAT, FQNNGV. The CDR3 extends over 14 amino acids. The CDR3 loop is CASGNRDTGNTIYF. As DNA, the CDR3 is TGTGCCAGCGGGAACCGGGATACTGGAAACACCATATATTTT.

This clone has only one observation. The chain joins TRBV9 to TRBJ2-7; tentative D call: TRBD1 (5 bases). Trimming took off 6 bases at V and 0 bases at J, with 13 bases between the two ends. Germline V lookup: CDR1 SGDLS, CDR2 YYNGEE. The length of the CDR3 is 14 residues. In DNA form, the CDR3 reads TGTGCCAGCACCCGACGTGACAGCTCCTACGAGCAGTACTTC. Its translation is CASTRRDSSYEQYF.